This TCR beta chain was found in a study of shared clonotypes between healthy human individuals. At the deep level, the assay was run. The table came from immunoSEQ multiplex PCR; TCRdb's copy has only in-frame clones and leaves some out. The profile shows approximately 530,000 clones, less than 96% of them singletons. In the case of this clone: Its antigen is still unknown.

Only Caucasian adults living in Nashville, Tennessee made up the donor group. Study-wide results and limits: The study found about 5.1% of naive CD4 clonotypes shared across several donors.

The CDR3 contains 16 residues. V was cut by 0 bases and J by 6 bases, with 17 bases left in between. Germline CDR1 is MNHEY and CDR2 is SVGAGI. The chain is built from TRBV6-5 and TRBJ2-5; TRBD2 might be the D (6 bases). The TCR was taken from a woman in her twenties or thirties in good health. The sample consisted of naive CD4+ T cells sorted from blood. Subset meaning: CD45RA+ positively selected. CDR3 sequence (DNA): TGTGCCAGCAGTTACTCGGGGCGGGGCGCCCGGAAGACCCAGTACTTC. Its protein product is CASSYSGRGARKTQYF.